One sample yielded the 15 T cell receptor beta chains listed below, sequenced in a study of beta chain features in type 1 diabetes. Study-wide points: Type 1 diabetes patients had TCRB CDR3s that were shorter (moderately but significantly so) in all four CD4+ subsets.

These TCRs are of unknown antigen specificity. Investigators reverse transcribed all isolated RNA, so they sequenced expressed TCRB transcripts. Using immunoSEQ multiplex PCR, the repertoire was profiled, and TCRdb retains in-frame clones only, with some absent. The sample holds fewer than 400,000 clones, 7% to 10% seen once. The sequencing sample was made of central memory CD4+ T cells from blood. These receptors came from a man aged 25 to 45 with type 1 diabetes.

This chain uses TRBV27 with TRBJ2-3; D not certain. This CDR3 spans 14 amino acids. Germline-derived CDR1 and CDR2 are MNHEY and SMNVEV (reference sequence). Trimming cost V 5 bases and J 0 bases, with 9 bases left between them. CDR3 nucleotides: TGTGCCAGCAGTCCCTTAATAAGCACAGATACGCAGTATTTT. Protein sequence: CASSPLISTDTQYF.

This clone was detected a few times. The V gene is TRBV7-2, the J gene TRBJ2-3; D not certain. The CDR3 consists of 12 residues. V lost 0 bases and J lost 6, with 4 bases in between. Germline lookup yields CDR1 SGHTA and CDR2 FQGNSA. The CDR3 loop reads CASSLAPDTQYF. The CDR3 region has the DNA TGTGCCAGCAGCTTAGCTCCTGATACGCAGTATTTT.

This clone was recorded a few times. The genes are TRBV29-1 and TRBJ2-6; D is perhaps TRBD1 (5 bases). Trimming took 2 bases from V and 3 from J, leaving 8 bases between them. Germline assignment: CDR1 SQVTM and CDR2 ANQGSEA. The CDR3 length is 14 residues. This chain's CDR3 is CSVENRRGANVLTF. CDR3 nucleotides: TGCAGCGTTGAAAACAGGCGTGGGGCCAACGTCCTGACTTTC.

This clone was counted only a few times. Here the CDR3 reads CASSSTSGVPTDTQYF. CDR3 nucleotide sequence: TGTGCCAGCAGCTCCACCAGCGGGGTCCCCACAGATACGCAGTATTTT. The rearrangement joins TRBV5-4 to TRBJ2-3; 7 bases are shared with TRBD2. The V and J ends lost 3 bases and 2 bases, in that order; junction bases with no gene match: 9. The CDR3 runs to 16 residues. Germline CDR1 is SGHNT and CDR2 is YYREEE (reference sequence).

This clone has a handful of counts. The chain links TRBV25-1 to TRBJ2-5; 7 nucleotides align to TRBD1. Unmatched junction bases numbered 13, after V lost 4 bases and J lost 5 bases. The CDR3 is made up of 16 amino acids. The V gene's germline CDR1 is MGHDK and CDR2 SYGVNS. CDR3: CASSGRQGTPGETQYF. Here the CDR3 DNA reads TGTGCCAGCAGTGGCCGACAGGGAACTCCAGGGGAGACCCAGTACTTC.

This clone was seen a few times. This chain links TRBV7-9 with TRBJ2-1; D is possibly TRBD2 (5 bases). Germline CDR1 and CDR2: SEHNR and FQNEAQ (reference sequence). CDR3 length equals 15 residues. Trimming took 5 bases from V and 4 from J, leaving 15 bases between them. The CDR3 region is CASSTVASGYNEQFF. The DNA for the CDR3 is TGTGCCAGCAGCACAGTGGCCAGCGGTTACAATGAGCAGTTCTTC.

As DNA, the CDR3 is TGTGCCAGCAAGGTCACAGCTTCCAATCAGCCCCAGCATTTT. Its translation is CASKVTASNQPQHF. The chain employs TRBV6-5 and TRBJ1-5; D remains unclear. CDR3 length equals 14 residues. The V end lost 7 bases, the J end lost 3 bases, and 13 bases lay between the germline ends. Germline V CDR1 and CDR2: MNHEY, SVGAGI.

The rearrangement uses TRBV29-1 and TRBJ2-5; no clear D. This CDR3 has 13 amino acids. The V end lost 3 bases, the J end lost 4 bases, and 12 bases lay between the germline ends. Germline CDR1 is SQVTM and CDR2 is ANQGSEA. As DNA, the CDR3 is TGCAGCGTTGAGCCAGCCCTGGGAGAGACCCAGTACTTC. Translated: CSVEPALGETQYF.

J is TRBJ1-1 and V is TRBV5-4; D may be TRBD1 (6 bases). Between the trimmed V and J ends, which lost 3 bases and 1 base, there was a span of 16 bases. Germline loops: CDR1 SGHNT, CDR2 YYREEE (reference sequence). This CDR3 contains 16 residues. CDR3 protein: CASSSGGGSWNTEAFF. DNA of the CDR3: TGTGCCAGCAGCTCCGGAGGGGGGTCCTGGAACACTGAAGCTTTCTTT.

This chain connects TRBV4-1 to TRBJ2-7; either TRBD1 or TRBD2 may supply D (5 bases each). Looked up from germline, CDR1 is MGHRA and CDR2 is YSYEKL. Trimming took 0 bases from V and 2 from J, leaving 14 bases between them. The CDR3 totals 16 residues. The CDR3 DNA reads TGCGCCAGCAGCCAAGAGAGGGTGGCAGGGACCTACGAGCAGTACTTC. Translation: CASSQERVAGTYEQYF.

The V gene is TRBV7-2, the J gene TRBJ2-4, with a possible D match to TRBD2 (5 bases). Deletions cut 5 bases from V and 6 bases from J, with 17 bases between. This CDR3 has 15 amino acids. Germline CDR1 SGHTA, CDR2 FQGNSA. The CDR3 DNA follows: TGTGCCAGCAGCGATCGTGCGGGCCCGGGAAACATTCAGTACTTC. This codes for CASSDRAGPGNIQYF.

Worth noting for this clone: The DNA is omitted, as the CDR3 cannot be located on it reliably, and the CDR3 follows TCRdb's listing. The V gene is TRBV27, the J gene TRBJ1-2; the table assigns TRBD1, which was not confirmed against the DNA. The CDR3 has 13 residues if both end residues are counted. Germline V lookup: CDR1 MNHEY, CDR2 SMNVEV (reference sequence). The CDR3 protein is CASSWGQGSGCTF.

In this sample, this clone turned up a few times. A far more abundant clone sits one base away, making this likely a read error. The chain links TRBV5-5 to TRBJ2-2; D is undetermined. The CDR3 totals 12 residues. CDR1 is SGHKS, CDR2 YYEKEE, per germline (reference sequence). Trimming took 2 bases from V and 3 from J, leaving 2 bases between them. CDR3: CASSLYTGELFF. The CDR3 DNA reads TGTGCCAGCAGCTTATACACCGGGGAGCTGTTTTTT.

The chain links TRBV27 to TRBJ1-1, with a weak D call TRBD1 (6 bases). The CDR3 has 15 residues. The germline V gene encodes CDR1 MNHEY and CDR2 SMNVEV (reference sequence). Trimming shortened V by 5 bases and J by 5 bases, and 18 bases separated the two germline ends. The CDR3 region is CASSPTTGIRTEAFF. The CDR3 DNA sequence: TGTGCCAGCAGTCCGACGACAGGAATAAGGACTGAAGCTTTCTTT.

V is TRBV9 and J is TRBJ1-2; D remains unclear. V lost 5 bases to trimming and J lost 8 bases, with 19 bases between them. CDR3 size: 14 residues. Germline values: CDR1 SGDLS, CDR2 YYNGEE. CDR3 bases: TGTGCCAGCAGTTCCACTCCTAGGGCAAAAGGCTACACCTTC. Encoded protein: CASSSTPRAKGYTF. Full variable domain (remainder filled in from reference TRBV9 and TRBJ1-2): DSGVTQTPKHLITATGQRVTLRCSPRSGDLSVYWYQQSLDQGLQFLIQYYNGEERAKGNILERFSAQQFPDLHSELNLSSLELGDSALYFCASSSTPRAKGYTFGSGTRLTVV.